The entry below describes one T cell receptor beta chain. Its antigen has not been determined. Nothing much larger sits one base from this clone, and base qualities are not available. This entry is derived from a study of blood T cell repertoires in COVID-19 (dated by TCRdb to the early 2020s). In the study overall: Samples from collaborators originated in the United States, Italy and Spain and spanned both the acute and convalescent phases of COVID-19. The material from the prospective study consisted of cDNA or gDNA derived from T cells, B-cell-depleted T cells, or PBMCs. Subjects who had been exposed to COVID-19, were actively infected with it, or had recovered from it provided the deeply sampled blood TCRbeta repertoires that made up the dataset. The repertoires were made available in a free public database intended to serve as a resource for research on the immune response to SARS-CoV-2. Samples were obtained from the ongoing ImmuneRACE study (first 160 participants) and from some 1,300 subjects provided by 6 global collaborators. Nearly every sample came with metadata listing a de-identified subject ID, COVID-19 status, age in years and sex. Where available, HLA class I and class II types were obtained from metadata supplied by the sample provider rather than from assay-based typing. What the research found in general, with its limitations: The amount of clinical and demographic metadata varied by source and participant and was provided uncurated.

The collaborating institutions used their own protocols to collect whole blood in K2EDTA tubes. For TCRbeta analysis, collaborators shipped samples as frozen whole blood, isolated PBMCs, or DNA extracted from either of those sample types. Germline trimming: 3 bases from V, 4 bases from J; junction bases outside gene matches: 6. The CDR3, cysteine through phenylalanine, is 15 amino acids long. Of the read, only the CDR3 DNA is kept; its 45 bases are in frame from base 1. CDR1 MDHEN and CDR2 SYDVKM are derived from the germline V gene. TCRbeta CDR3 regions were amplified from genomic DNA using the immunoSEQ Assay, a bias-controlled multiplex PCR. Turning to the authors' computational methods: The number of nucleated cells in each sample was estimated by amplification of reference gene primers within the assay. Sequence reads were collapsed and filtered to measure the absolute abundance of every unique TCRbeta CDR3 rearrangement. Productive Simpson clonality was computed per sample as the square root of Simpson's diversity index over productive rearrangements. TCRdb took this table from immuneACCESS and kept in-frame rearrangements with V and J called. Such tables lack part of the clones; where checked against another copy, unresolved V genes explain under half of the gap, and the rest is unexplained. D and trimming come from the DNA, and the V and J calls and clone size come from that table. Recorded for this sample are some 66,000 clones; more than 80% of them occurred a single time. Of the sample, approximately 8.8% falls within the top ten clones.

Specimen: peripheral blood. This sequence uses TRBV28 and TRBJ2-1; 7 bases in between match TRBD2. The receptor was isolated from a human donor with active COVID-19. The donor label of this sample is uncertain. CDR3 reads: CASSFRGSPYNEQFF. The DNA sequence is given as TGTGCCAGCAGTTTTCGCGGGAGCCCATACAATGAGCAGTTCTTC.